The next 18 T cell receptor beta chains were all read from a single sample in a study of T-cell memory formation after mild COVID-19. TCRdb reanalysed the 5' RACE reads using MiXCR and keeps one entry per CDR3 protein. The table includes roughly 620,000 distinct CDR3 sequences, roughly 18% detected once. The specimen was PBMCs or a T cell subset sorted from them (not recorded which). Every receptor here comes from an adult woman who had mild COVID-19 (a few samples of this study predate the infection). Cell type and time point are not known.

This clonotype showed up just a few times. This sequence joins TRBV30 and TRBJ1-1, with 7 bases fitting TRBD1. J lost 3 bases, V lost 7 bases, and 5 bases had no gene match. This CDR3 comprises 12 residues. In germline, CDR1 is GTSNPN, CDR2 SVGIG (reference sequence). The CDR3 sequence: CASSTGHTEAFF. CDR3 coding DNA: TGTGCCTCCTCGACAGGGCACACTGAAGCTTTCTTT.

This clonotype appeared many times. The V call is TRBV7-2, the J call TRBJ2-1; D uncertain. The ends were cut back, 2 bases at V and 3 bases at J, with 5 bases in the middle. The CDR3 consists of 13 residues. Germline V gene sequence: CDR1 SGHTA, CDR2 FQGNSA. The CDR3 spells CASSLPSYNEQFF. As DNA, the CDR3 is TGTGCCAGCAGCTTACCTAGCTACAATGAGCAGTTCTTC.

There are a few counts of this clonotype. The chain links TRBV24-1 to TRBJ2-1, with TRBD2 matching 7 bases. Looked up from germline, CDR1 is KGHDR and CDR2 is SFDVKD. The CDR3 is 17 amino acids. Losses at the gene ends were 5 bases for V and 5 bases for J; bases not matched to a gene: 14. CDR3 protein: CATSGSAGEGTDNEQFF. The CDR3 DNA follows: TGTGCCACCAGTGGATCGGCGGGAGAGGGTACGGACAATGAGCAGTTCTTC.

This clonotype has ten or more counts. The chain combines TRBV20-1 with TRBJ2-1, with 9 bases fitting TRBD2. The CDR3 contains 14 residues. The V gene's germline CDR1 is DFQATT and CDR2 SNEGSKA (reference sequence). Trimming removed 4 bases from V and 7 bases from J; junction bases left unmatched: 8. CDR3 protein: CSAISGRKINEQFF. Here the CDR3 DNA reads TGCAGTGCTATAAGCGGGAGGAAAATAAATGAGCAGTTCTTC.

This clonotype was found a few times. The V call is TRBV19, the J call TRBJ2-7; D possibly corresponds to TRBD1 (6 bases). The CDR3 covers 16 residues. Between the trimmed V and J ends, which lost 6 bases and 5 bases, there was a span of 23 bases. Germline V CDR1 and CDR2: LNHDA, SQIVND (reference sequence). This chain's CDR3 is CASRPRGPGQSHEQYF. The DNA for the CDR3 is TGTGCCAGTAGGCCACGCGGTCCGGGACAATCCCACGAGCAGTACTTC.

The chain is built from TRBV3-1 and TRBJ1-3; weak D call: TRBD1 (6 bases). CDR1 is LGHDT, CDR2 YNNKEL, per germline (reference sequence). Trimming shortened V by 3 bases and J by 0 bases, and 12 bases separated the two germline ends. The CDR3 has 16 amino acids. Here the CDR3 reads CASSHFGGVSGNTIYF. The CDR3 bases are TGTGCCAGCAGCCATTTTGGGGGCGTCTCTGGAAACACCATATATTTT.

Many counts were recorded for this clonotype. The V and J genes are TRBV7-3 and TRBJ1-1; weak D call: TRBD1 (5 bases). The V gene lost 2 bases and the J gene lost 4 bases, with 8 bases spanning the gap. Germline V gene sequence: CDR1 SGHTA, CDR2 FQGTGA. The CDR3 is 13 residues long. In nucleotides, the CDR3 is TGTGCCAGCAGCTTACAGGGCGGCACTGAAGCTTTCTTT. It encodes CASSLQGGTEAFF.

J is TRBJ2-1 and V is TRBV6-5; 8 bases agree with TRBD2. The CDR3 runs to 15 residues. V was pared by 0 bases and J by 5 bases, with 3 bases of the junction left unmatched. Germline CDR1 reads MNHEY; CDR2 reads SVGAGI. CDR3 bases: TGTGCCAGCAGTTACTCCGGCGGGAGGAACAATGAGCAGTTCTTC. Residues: CASSYSGGRNNEQFF.

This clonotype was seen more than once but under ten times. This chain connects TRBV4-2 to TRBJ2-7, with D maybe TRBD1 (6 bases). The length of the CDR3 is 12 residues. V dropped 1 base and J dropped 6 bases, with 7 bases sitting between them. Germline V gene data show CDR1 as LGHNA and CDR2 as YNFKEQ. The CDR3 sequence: CASSQAQGEQYF. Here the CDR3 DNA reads TGTGCCAGCAGCCAAGCACAGGGCGAGCAGTACTTC.

CDR3 DNA: TGCGCCAGCAGCCAACAAGTAGGGGGGGGTCAAAGACTGAATGAGCAGTTCTTC. This gives the protein CASSQQVGGGQRLNEQFF. The J gene is TRBJ2-1, the V gene TRBV4-1, with D maybe TRBD2 (7 bases). Trimming removed 2 bases from V and 7 bases from J, with 24 bases in between. Germline-derived CDR1 and CDR2 are MGHRA and YSYEKL. The CDR3 extends over 18 amino acids.

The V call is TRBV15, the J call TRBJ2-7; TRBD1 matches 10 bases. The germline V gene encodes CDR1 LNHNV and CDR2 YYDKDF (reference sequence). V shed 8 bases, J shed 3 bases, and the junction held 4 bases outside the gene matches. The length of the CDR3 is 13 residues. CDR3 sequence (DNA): TGTGCCACCGGCGGACAGGGGGTCTACGAGCAGTACTTC. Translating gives CATGGQGVYEQYF.

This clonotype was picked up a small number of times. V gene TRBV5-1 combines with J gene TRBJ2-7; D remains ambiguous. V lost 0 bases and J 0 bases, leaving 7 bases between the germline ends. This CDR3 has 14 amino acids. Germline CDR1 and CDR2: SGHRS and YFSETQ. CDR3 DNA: TGCGCCAGCAGCTTGGTGCAGGTCTCCTACGAGCAGTACTTC. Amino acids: CASSLVQVSYEQYF.

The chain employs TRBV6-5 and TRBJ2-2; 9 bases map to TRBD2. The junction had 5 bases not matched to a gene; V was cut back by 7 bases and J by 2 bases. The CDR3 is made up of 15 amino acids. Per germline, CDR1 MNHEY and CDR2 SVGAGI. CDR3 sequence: CASTERGANTGELFF. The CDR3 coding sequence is TGTGCCAGCACTGAGCGGGGGGCTAACACCGGGGAGCTGTTTTTT.

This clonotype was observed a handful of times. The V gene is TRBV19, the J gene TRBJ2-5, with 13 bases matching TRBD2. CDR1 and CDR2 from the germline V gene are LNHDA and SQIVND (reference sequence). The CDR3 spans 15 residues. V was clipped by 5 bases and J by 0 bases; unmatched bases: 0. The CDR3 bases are TGTGCCAGTAGTGGACTAGCGGGGGACCAAGAGACCCAGTACTTC. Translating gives CASSGLAGDQETQYF. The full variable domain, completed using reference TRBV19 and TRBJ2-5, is DGGITQSPKYLFRKEGQNVTLSCEQNLNHDAMYWYRQDPGQGLRLIYYSQIVNDFQKGDIAEGYSVSREKKESFPLTVTSAQKNPTAFYLCASSGLAGDQETQYFGPGTRLLVL.

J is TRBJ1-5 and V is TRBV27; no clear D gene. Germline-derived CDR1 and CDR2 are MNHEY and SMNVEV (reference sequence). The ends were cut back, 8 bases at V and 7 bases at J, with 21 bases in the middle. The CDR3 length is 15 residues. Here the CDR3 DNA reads TGTGCCAGCGCCGCGCGATTGGCCGATGGGCAGCCCCAGCATTTT. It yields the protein CASAARLADGQPQHF.

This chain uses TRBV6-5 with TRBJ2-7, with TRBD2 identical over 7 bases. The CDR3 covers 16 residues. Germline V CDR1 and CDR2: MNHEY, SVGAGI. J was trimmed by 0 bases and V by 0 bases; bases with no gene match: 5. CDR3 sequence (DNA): TGTGCCAGCAGTTACTCTGGAGGGGAGGGCTCCTACGAGCAGTACTTC. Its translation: CASSYSGGEGSYEQYF.

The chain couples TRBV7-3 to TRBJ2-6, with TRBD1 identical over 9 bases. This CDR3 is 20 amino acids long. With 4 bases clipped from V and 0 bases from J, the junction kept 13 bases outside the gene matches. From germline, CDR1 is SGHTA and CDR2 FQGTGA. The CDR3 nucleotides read TGTGCCAGCAGCTCATGGGACAGGGAGGGAGAAGGCTCTGGGGCCAACGTCCTGACTTTC. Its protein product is CASSSWDREGEGSGANVLTF. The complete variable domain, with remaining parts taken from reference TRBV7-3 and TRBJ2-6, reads GAGVSQTPSNKVTEKGKYVELRCDPISGHTALYWYRQSLGQGPEFLIYFQGTGAADDSGLPNDRFFAVRPEGSVSTLKIQRTERGDSAVYLCASSSWDREGEGSGANVLTFGAGSRLTVL.

The CDR3 is CASSLIGGYEQYF. CDR3 coding DNA: TGTGCCAGCAGTTTAATCGGGGGCTACGAGCAGTACTTC. This chain joins TRBV12-3 or TRBV12-4 and TRBJ2-7, with a weak D call TRBD2 (6 bases). The CDR3 is 13 residues long. The V end lost 2 bases, the J end lost 3 bases, and 8 bases lay between the germline ends.